The rows below give T cell receptor beta chains drawn from one sample of a study of OX40 agonist ivuxolimab in advanced cancers. TCRdb's table, derived via immunoSEQ multiplex PCR, lists solely in-frame clones and lacks some. Of 37,000 or so clones listed, around 80% are singletons. The input for sequencing was CD4+ or CD8+ T cells sorted from blood, taken in a trial of the OX40 agonist ivuxolimab. These receptor sequences come from an adult with an advanced solid tumor such as melanoma, head and neck, liver or kidney cancer. Each CDR3 is given with its conserved first and last residue. A D gene is named only where the DNA matches it firmly. Where a row states a size, it is once, few, many or the class of an expanded clone; other rows omit it.

v_gene	d_gene	abundance	j_gene	CDR3nt	CDR3aa
TRBV4-1	TRBD1	-	TRBJ1-2	TGCGCCAGCAGCCTGGAGGGACAGCACTATGACTACACCTTC	CASSLEGQHYDYTF
TRBV30	-	-	TRBJ1-5	TGTGCCTGGAGTGTCGATAGCAATCAGCCCCAGCATTTT	CAWSVDSNQPQHF
TRBV5-6	-	-	TRBJ2-7	TGTGCCAGCAGCGGATTCTACGAGCAGTACTTC	CASSGFYEQYF
TRBV5-1	-	-	TRBJ2-1	TGCGCCAGCAGCTTGGTTGCCTATGAGCAGTTCTTC	CASSLVAYEQFF
TRBV11-1	TRBD1	few	TRBJ2-5	TGTGCCAGCAGCTTAGGAGGGACAGCGTACCAAGAGACCCAGTACTTC	CASSLGGTAYQETQYF
TRBV6-6	-	-	TRBJ2-2	TGTGCCAGCAGTTACTCGCGGGGGCTGGCCGGGGAGCTGTTTTTT	CASSYSRGLAGELFF
TRBV27	-	-	TRBJ1-2	TGTGCCAGCAGTTTAGGGGGTTCTAAGGATGGCTACACCTTC	CASSLGGSKDGYTF
TRBV29-1	-	-	TRBJ2-7	TGCAGCGTTGGGACACTTACTACGCTGGAGCAGTACTTC	CSVGTLTTLEQYF
TRBV11-2	TRBD1	-	TRBJ2-1	TGTGCCAGCAGCTTAGTCGGGACAGGGGGTTACAATGAGCAGTTCTTC	CASSLVGTGGYNEQFF
TRBV7-9	-	-	TRBJ1-4	TGTGCCAGCAGCTTAGCACAGATCAGTAATGAAAAACTGTTTTTT	CASSLAQISNEKLFF
TRBV18	-	-	TRBJ1-1	TGTGCCAGCTCACCAATAGGAGGGCAGGGCACTGAAGCTTTCTTT	CASSPIGGQGTEAFF
TRBV30	-	-	TRBJ1-5	TGTGCCTGGAGCGGGACGTCCATGGACCAGCCCCAGCATTTT	CAWSGTSMDQPQHF
TRBV11-2	-	-	TRBJ2-6	TGTGCCAGCAGCCCATCCCCGGGGGCGCATGGGGCCAACGTCCTGACTTTC	CASSPSPGAHGANVLTF
TRBV2	-	-	TRBJ2-1	TGTGCCAGCAGCGGGACGTCGAGGAGTGGCAATGAGCAGTTCTTC	CASSGTSRSGNEQFF
TRBV30	TRBD2	-	TRBJ2-3	TGTGCCTGGAGTACCCTTAGCGGGAGGGCCACAGATACGCAGTATTTT	CAWSTLSGRATDTQYF
TRBV5-1	-	few	TRBJ2-7	TGCGCCAGCAGCTTGGGTCAGGGTTTTTACGAGCAGTACTTC	CASSLGQGFYEQYF
TRBV6-6	-	-	TRBJ1-2	TGTGCCAGCAGCCTCGTGGCGGCTTATGGCTACACCTTC	CASSLVAAYGYTF
TRBV21-1	-	-	TRBJ1-5	TGTGCCAGCAGCAACCAGGGATTTATGGCCCATGCTCAGCCCCAGCATTTT	CASSNQGFMAHAQPQHF
TRBV9	-	-	TRBJ2-1	TGTGCCAGCAGCGTAGACTCGAATGAGCAGTTCTTC	CASSVDSNEQFF
TRBV7-2	TRBD1	-	TRBJ2-7	TGTGCCAGCAGCTTAGGGACAGGCACCTACGAGCAGTACTTC	CASSLGTGTYEQYF
TRBV25-1	TRBD2	-	TRBJ2-7	TGTGCCAGCGGACCCTCGGGGTTTGCGGGAGAAGCCGAGCAGTACTTC	CASGPSGFAGEAEQYF
TRBV18	-	-	TRBJ1-5	TGTGCCAGCTCACCAGGGGATGGCAATCAGCCCCAGCATTTT	CASSPGDGNQPQHF
TRBV5-8	-	once	TRBJ2-7	TGTGCCAGCAGCAAAGGACGGACCTACGAGCAGTACTTC	CASSKGRTYEQYF
TRBV29-1	-	few	TRBJ1-1	TGCAGCGTTGGTCGGCAGTTTGACACTGAAGCTTTCTTT	CSVGRQFDTEAFF
TRBV28	-	-	TRBJ2-7	TGTGCCAGCAGTTTACCCCAACGAAAAGACTACGAGCAGTACTTC	CASSLPQRKDYEQYF
TRBV7-8	-	few	TRBJ1-2	TGTGCCAGCAGCTCCCGGGACACCGACAACTATGGCTACACCTTC	CASSSRDTDNYGYTF
TRBV6-6	-	-	TRBJ2-7	TGTGCCAGCAGTGACCCGGGTTCCTACGAGCAGTACTTC	CASSDPGSYEQYF
TRBV7-2	TRBD2	-	TRBJ2-7	TGTGCCAGCAAGATAAGCGGGAGTTCCTACGAGCAGTACTTC	CASKISGSSYEQYF
TRBV5-5	TRBD1	-	TRBJ1-2	TGTGCCAGCAGCTTAAAGGACAGGGGGCTCCTAGCCTATGGCTACACCTTC	CASSLKDRGLLAYGYTF
TRBV28	TRBD2	once	TRBJ2-1	TGTGCCAGCTTCAGTTGGACTAGCGGGAGTAATGAGCAGTTCTTC	CASFSWTSGSNEQFF
TRBV30	-	-	TRBJ2-1	TGTGCCGGGACCGAAGGGGACTCTGAGCAGTTCTTC	CAGTEGDSEQFF
TRBV11-2	TRBD2	-	TRBJ2-7	TGTGCCAGCAGCTTTGGGAGGGCCTCGGCCTACGAGCAGTACTTC	CASSFGRASAYEQYF
TRBV11-1	TRBD1	-	TRBJ1-1	TGTGCCAGCAGGTTTCAGGGGGCAGGGAACACTGAAGCTTTCTTT	CASRFQGAGNTEAFF
TRBV19	TRBD2	few	TRBJ2-1	TGTGCCAGTAGTATGGGACGCAGCGGGGTTTACAATGAGCAGTTCTTC	CASSMGRSGVYNEQFF
TRBV6-5	-	-	TRBJ1-6	TGTGCCAGCAGTTACTTACAGGAGGATTCACCCCTCCACTTT	CASSYLQEDSPLHF
TRBV19	-	-	TRBJ2-7	TGTGCCAGTACCCCTTGGGCAGGGGATCCCGAGCAGTACTTC	CASTPWAGDPEQYF
TRBV5-6	-	few	TRBJ2-1	TGTGCCAGCAGCTTGGTAGGAGACTCCGTAACTGTCTTC	CASSLVGDSVTVF
TRBV28	-	-	TRBJ1-2	TGTGCCAGCAGGGGGGGGGCCCACGGCTACACCTTC	CASRGGAHGYTF
TRBV4-3	-	-	TRBJ1-3	TGCGCCAGCAGCCAAGATGGGTACACGGATGGAAACACCATATATTTT	CASSQDGYTDGNTIYF
TRBV9	-	-	TRBJ2-2	TGTGCATCGCAGGGAAAGTGGAACACCGGGGAGCTGTTTTTT	CASQGKWNTGELFF